This T cell receptor beta chain is from a study of T-cell reconstitution after alpha-beta-depleted transplantation in children. Study results and limitations: Alpha-beta T cells about two months after transplant reportedly derived from several hundred expanded graft clones. It was surviving recipient T cells and thymic progenitors that gave some patients high TCRbeta diversity at day 60. It was newly produced T cells that mostly accounted for T-cell counts and diversity one year after transplant.

The CDR3 is 18 amino acids. Trimming cost V 10 bases and J 2 bases, with 26 bases left between them. Germline CDR1 reads SNHLY; CDR2 reads FYNNEI. Comments on this clonotype: Antigen: not known.

For TCRbeta, the library was prepared with unique molecular identifiers. TCRdb re-called the PCR reads through MiXCR, storing one row per CDR3 protein. The sample includes 110,000 or so distinct CDR3 sequences, approximately 6.9% of them seen just once. This sequence originates from a male patient aged 2-9 years who had a stem cell transplant for acute lymphoblastic leukemia, so the T cells may come from the graft donor. This rearrangement joins TRBV2 to TRBJ2-2, with D possibly TRBD2 on 6 matching bases. The sample consisted of PBMCs, mostly from graft donor cells, taken 360 days after TCRalphabeta/CD19-depleted stem cell transplant. CDR3 DNA sequence: TGTGCCATCTGTTTATCCCCCTTGTGGAGGGGCAACACCGGGGAGCTGTTTTTT. Translating it yields CAICLSPLWRGNTGELFF.